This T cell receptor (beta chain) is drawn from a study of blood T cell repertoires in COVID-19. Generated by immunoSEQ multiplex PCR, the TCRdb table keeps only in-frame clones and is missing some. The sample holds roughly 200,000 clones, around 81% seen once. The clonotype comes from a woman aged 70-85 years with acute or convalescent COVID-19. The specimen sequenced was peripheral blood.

CDR3 DNA: TGCGCCAGCAGCCTCCCGGGACACGGAGACCCATTTTTCGGCTACACCTTC. Encoded protein: CASSLPGHGDPFFGYTF. V gene TRBV4-1 combines with J gene TRBJ1-2, with D tentatively TRBD1 (6 bases). CDR3 size: 17 residues. Deletions cut 4 bases from V and 8 bases from J, with 26 bases between. Germline V gives CDR1 MGHRA, CDR2 YSYEKL.